This T cell receptor beta chain was profiled in a study of OX40 agonist ivuxolimab in advanced cancers. Study-wide context: Ivuxolimab was a fully human IgG2 agonistic monoclonal antibody targeting the costimulatory receptor OX40 (CD134). Intravenous ivuxolimab was administered to patients every 2 weeks at six dose levels: 0.01, 0.1, 0.3, 1.5, 3 and 10 mg/kg. Of the approximately 54 patients in dose escalation, about 20 had hepatocellular carcinoma, some 15 had melanoma, 9 had renal cell carcinoma and 9 had head and neck cancer. The dose-escalation cohort was over 70% male with a mean age of roughly 62 years, ranging from about 23 to 85. Patients were allowed to have had prior anti-PD-1, anti-PD-L1 or anti-CTLA-4 therapy, and around 37% of the dose-escalation patients had previously received checkpoint inhibitors. Partial responses occurred in three dose-escalation patients, of whom one had hepatocellular carcinoma and two had cutaneous melanoma. The point of sequencing TCRbeta in the periphery was to test whether ivuxolimab changed TCR sequence diversity and drove clonal T-cell expansion. The paper describes the monotherapy dose-escalation part (N = 52 patients) of the phase I trial of ivuxolimab.

CDR1 and CDR2 are read off the germline V gene (reference sequence) as MNHEY and SMNVEV. Trimming removed 6 bases from V and 2 bases from J, leaving 17 bases between the germline ends. The CDR3 has 15 amino acids, counting the end cysteine and phenylalanine. Only the CDR3 DNA is retained, 45 bases long and in frame from the first base. The trial excluded patients who had a history of autoimmune disease or who were on systemic immunosuppression. Peripheral blood for TCR sequencing was drawn from every dose cohort at baseline, at cycle 4 day 1 and at cycle 7 day 1. Samples came from an open-label, multicenter, first-in-human phase I dose-escalation trial of ivuxolimab. Adults with locally advanced or metastatic melanoma, renal cell, hepatocellular, or head and neck squamous cell carcinoma were enrolled in the trial. Before TCR sequencing, CD4+ and CD8+ T cells were separately sorted from peripheral blood.

Paper-wide results and their limitations: In the 0.1-3.0 mg/kg groups, partial responders had among the lowest normalized peripheral clonal expansion, particularly in CD8+ T cells. The antigen specificity of the peripheral T cells that underwent clonal expansion was not determined. Low levels of normalized T-cell clonal expansion were also shown by some nonresponding patients. On average, CD8+ T cells showed more expanded clones than CD4+ T cells after ivuxolimab. Clonal expansion of both CD4+ and CD8+ blood T cells was observed from baseline to week 6 at doses 0.1 to 3.0 mg/kg.

A word on this clone: Its binding antigen is unknown. No much larger clone is present one base from it, and per-base qualities are unavailable.

To sequence the TCRbeta CDR3 region, genomic DNA was isolated from the sorted cells. The immunoSEQ Assay was used for sequencing of TCRbeta CDR3 regions. Not all clones reach the TCRdb copy of this immuneACCESS table, which keeps in-frame sequences only. Checked studies attribute under half of the gap to unresolved V genes and leave the rest unexplained. Here the sample has about 81,000 clones; just over 90% occur a single time. The leading ten clones occupy roughly an eighth of the sample. The source was CD4+ or CD8+ T cells sorted from blood, collected in a trial of the OX40 agonist ivuxolimab. The sequence is built from TRBV27 and TRBJ2-7, with no D gene named confidently. The source is an adult with an advanced solid tumor such as melanoma, head and neck, liver or kidney cancer. The DNA is TGTGCCAGCAGCCGAGGTCCGGGTCGGACCTACGAGCAGTACTTC. Translated, this is CASSRGPGRTYEQYF.